The T cell receptor (beta chain) described here comes from a study of cytomegalovirus exposure and HLA in healthy donors (dated by TCRdb to 2016 to 2017). For the study in its entirety: An earlier analysis of roughly 500 of the donors reported 250 to 300 Gb of sequence data and roughly 120 million unique TCR beta sequences obtained from roughly 170 million T cells. A later analysis re-analyzed previously published TCR beta repertoires from 550 to 700 donors and added high-resolution HLA genotyping to study TCR occurrence patterns. The T cell repertoires of some 670 subjects were profiled by immunosequencing and related to cytomegalovirus serostatus. Around 320 gigabases of sequencing data and 70 million to 85 million unique TCR sequences were included in an early release covering 550 to 800 HLA-typed donors. Several DR-DQ haplotypes were handled as single units for association and clustering, since linkage in the cohort was strong. Typing coverage differed by locus: A, B, C, DRB1 and DQB1 were typed in about 629-640 donors, DQA1 in about 550, DPA1 in roughly 590, and DPB1 in 472. In addition to the first cohort of 666 subjects, a separate validation cohort of approximately 130 different subjects was used. In a later genetic analysis, genome-wide SNP genotypes for about 55% of the 666 donors were used, and that subset was treated as a discovery cohort. To predict cytomegalovirus infection status, the study combined high-throughput TCR immunosequencing, statistical association of individual TCRs with disease status, and machine learning. The study aimed to test whether cataloging public T cell receptors could reveal signatures of past pathogen exposure. Across 398 genotyped donors of the cohort, an average of approximately 220,000 unique TCR beta nucleotide sequences per donor were sequenced, and roughly a sixth of those sequences were non-productive. All discovery cohort repertoires had been generated using a single sequencing platform. Alongside the repertoire data, information on donor age, sex, ethnicity and CMV serostatus was compiled. Rather than using new phenotypic data, the later analysis identified candidate immune exposures from TCR beta sequences and from how often those sequences occurred across donors. Of the approximately 400 genotyped donors, approximately 83% fell in the genetic ancestry cluster associated with self-reported Caucasian donors. An earlier analysis of several hundred of the donors applied high-throughput TCR beta sequencing to assess whether each TCR beta V gene segment acted as functional or pseudogenic. Class I and class II HLA loci were covered by the typing at four-digit resolution.

The receptor library was made with the immunoSEQ multiplex PCR assay. The multiplex PCR relied on a mix of 60 forward primers for TCR Vbeta segments and 13 reverse primers for TCR Jbeta segments. The CDR3 region of rearranged TCR beta genes was amplified from genomic DNA by a multiplex PCR assay. Amplified TCR beta libraries were sequenced as 87-base-pair reads on the Illumina HiSeq System. Under the source paper's analysis protocol: A later analysis tallied roughly 78 million unique TCR beta chains across the 666 repertoires, and around 10 million of those chains were shared by two or more donors. A nearest-neighbor algorithm error-corrected the raw reads and collapsed the reads into unique sequences, merging closely related sequences to remove PCR and sequencing errors. CDR3 sequences were aligned to IMGT reference sequences to assign V, D and J gene segments. For a sequence to be retained, at least a six-nucleotide match to both a V gene segment and a J gene segment was required. A rearrangement was called productive if the CDR3 had no stop codons and remained in frame with V and J, and every other rearrangement was called non-productive. Following IMGT convention, CDR3 was defined as the stretch from the second conserved V-encoded cysteine to the conserved J-encoded phenylalanine. The earlier analysis of 500 to 650 of the donors excluded any sequence lacking an unambiguous match to a single V gene segment. An earlier analysis of almost 600 of the donors classified V segments as functional when productive rearrangements were above 56.7% and as segregating when the standard deviation between donors was above 5%. A statistical classification framework was built for diagnosing cytomegalovirus status from the catalog of TCR beta chain sequences. In a later analysis, V and J genes were assigned by comparing TCR nucleotide sequences against IMGT/GENE-DB human TR gene sequences. Using the TCRdist pipeline, a later analysis assigned CDR3 sequences along with most-parsimonious VDJ recombination scenarios. A later analysis defined each TCR beta chain by its CDR3 amino acid sequence plus V-gene family, and excluded reads lacking a unique V-gene family. To address suspected cross-contamination and a sequencing artifact, a later analysis removed approximately 590 highly shared, low-generation-probability nucleotide sequences. For each public chain, a later analysis derived a clonal expansion index from normalized ranks of inferred template counts within each repertoire. In a later analysis, generation probabilities were computed using a VDJ recombination model fitted to out-of-frame rearrangements, and the results were checked against IGoR. In a later analysis, TCR-TCR, TCR-HLA and TCR-CMV co-occurrence was scored with hypergeometric tests, and a repertoire-size bias correction was applied to TCR pairs. To estimate false discovery rates, a later analysis permuted the HLA or CMV assignments 20 times. In a later analysis, co-occurring TCRs were grouped using DBSCAN, and TCRdist sequence similarity was added for clustering within HLA-allele-positive subsets. For co-occurrence clustering, repertoires with fewer than 30,000 or more than 120,000 public chains were excluded, along with roughly 5 repertoires with anomalous nucleotide sharing. Sourced from immuneACCESS, this table was stored by TCRdb with only in-frame sequences that have V and J called. A share of the clones is absent; for the studies checked, an unresolved V gene accounts for under half, and the remainder has no known explanation. V and J calls and clone size are those listed in that table; D and trimming were worked out from the DNA. This specimen's table enumerates roughly 77,000 clones. The ten largest clones capture about 4.2% of the sample.

Reading the germline V gene gives CDR1 LGHNA and CDR2 YNFKEQ. The CDR3 covers 16 residues, taking in both the cysteine and the phenylalanine. Only the CDR3 portion is preserved as DNA: 48 bases, with reading frame beginning at the first base. V has 0 bases trimmed and J has 7 bases trimmed; junction bases matching no gene number 9. In the case of this clone: This receptor's antigen is unknown.

Results and caveats for the whole study, not just this receptor: A later analysis reported that several top co-occurrence clusters appeared linked to parvovirus B19, influenza, CMV and Epstein-Barr virus. Most TCR sequences were seen in very few donors, while some public TCRs were found in many individuals. Because some donors lacked HLA typing at each locus, the association tests relied only on the typed subset. The classifier was reported to diagnose cytomegalovirus status with high specificity and sensitivity in both the original and validation cohorts. A few of the identified cytomegalovirus-associated TCR beta chains were confirmed in vitro to be specific for cytomegalovirus antigens. A later analysis associated around 16,000 TCR beta sequences with specific HLA alleles at a false discovery rate of 0.05. The presence/absence analyses assumed that sequencing depth was roughly uniform across donors, and that assumption may not be true. The cohort was sequenced for TCR beta chains only, and without alpha or paired-chain data the features that could be detected were limited. A later analysis found that HLA-associated TCR beta chains were more clonally expanded and had lower generation probabilities than equally common non-associated chains. In a later analysis, most CMV-associated TCR beta chains were found to appear HLA-restricted, with HLA associations seemingly driven largely by CMV exposure. A group of highly shared sequence variants was considered likely to be a technical artifact of the sequencing pipeline. A later analysis found that TCR association rates varied across HLA loci, with DRB1 alleles showing the most associated TCRs and HLA-C alleles the fewest. It was suggested by the authors that the approach could potentially be generalized to other disease states and immunological phenotypes. The earlier analysis of 450 to 700 of the donors excluded roughly 17 rarely observed V segments, including chromosome 9 orphons, because counts were too low. Correlated functional status among segregating V segments might reflect linkage disequilibrium, but an unknown experimental factor could not be ruled out. Broadly in line with IMGT annotations, most TCR beta V segments showed up in productive rearrangements about 87% or about 30% of the time in an earlier analysis of approximately 600 of the donors. A further reported finding was that TCR beta sequences accurately predicted the HLA-A and HLA-B alleles for most subjects in the first cohort. Some IMGT-functional V segments, including TRBV6-2 and TRBV6-3, could not be told apart with the 87-base-pair reads, so those segments were excluded. An association between a missense DCLRE1C variant and V-gene and J-gene trimming of TCR beta chains was found in a later genetic analysis and replicated in an independent cohort. In the study, around 150 TCR beta chains were listed as associated with cytomegalovirus. According to a later genetic analysis, donors in an Asian-associated ancestry cluster had fewer N-insertions in productive TCRs than the approximately 700-donor mean. Strong co-occurrence of HLA alleles, especially DR and DQ, made assigning TCR associations to individual alleles difficult. For the cohort, immune exposure information was limited to CMV serostatus.

In total, roughly 670 healthy bone marrow donors made up the cohort. All cohort members were sampled while nominally healthy, although unrecorded immune exposures were likely present. The donor was CMV seronegative and belonged to the group of more than 300 seronegative cohort members. A peripheral blood sample was collected from each donor, and TCR beta sequencing was performed on peripheral blood mononuclear cells. The Qiagen DNeasy Blood Extraction Kit was used to extract genomic DNA from the blood cell samples. The rearrangement combines TRBV4-2 with TRBJ2-7; 10 junctional bases match TRBD2. Sample: PBMCs. The origin of this receptor is a man aged 30 to 45 in good health and CMV-seronegative. The nucleotide sequence reads TGTGCCAGCAGCCAAGACGAAGCGGGAGGGCCTAGAGAGCAGTACTTC. This encodes CASSQDEAGGPREQYF.